Below are 15 T cell receptor beta chains sequenced from a single sample in a study of identical twins. Each CDR3 protein gets one entry after TCRdb re-called the 5' RACE reads with MiXCR. Altogether about 570,000 distinct CDR3 sequences are present, over 8.5% being singletons, with the ten largest covering 2.5% to 3.5%. These data were likewise used in another study, on yellow fever vaccine responses in identical twins.

The sample consisted of PBMCs. These TCRs come from a woman aged 18-35 years in good health.

This clonotype was found a few times. The chain links TRBV7-2 to TRBJ2-5; D possibly corresponds to TRBD1 (6 bases). Germline CDR1 SGHTA, CDR2 FQGNSA. CDR3 length: 15 residues. V dropped 2 bases and J dropped 5 bases, with 15 bases sitting between them. The CDR3 coding sequence is TGTGCCAGCAGCTTAACAGGGCCCCCAGCCGAGACCCAGTACTTC. Translation: CASSLTGPPAETQYF.

The gene calls are TRBV24-1 and TRBJ1-2; D uncertain. Germline lookup yields CDR1 KGHDR and CDR2 SFDVKD. Trimming removed 8 bases at V and 6 bases at J, with 15 bases between. This CDR3 region has 13 residues. CDR3 amino acids: CATTRGVGDGYTF. CDR3 DNA: TGTGCCACCACCCGTGGGGTCGGGGATGGCTACACCTTC.

This clonotype was seen ten or more times. This chain uses TRBV11-2 with TRBJ2-3; maybe TRBD2 (6 bases). Per germline, CDR1 SGHAT and CDR2 FQNNGV. Trimming removed 0 bases from V and 1 base from J, with 8 bases in between. This CDR3 is 15 amino acids long. The CDR3 coding sequence is TGTGCCAGCAGCTTAGACGGGGGACGCACAGATACGCAGTATTTT. This gives the protein CASSLDGGRTDTQYF.

This clonotype was counted only a few times. The gene calls are TRBV7-9 and TRBJ1-5; D may be TRBD1 (5 bases). The V gene's germline CDR1 is SEHNR and CDR2 FQNEAQ (reference sequence). The CDR3 runs to 15 residues. V was pared by 5 bases and J by 2 bases, with 13 bases between. The CDR3 DNA sequence: TGTGCCAGCAGCCCCGAGGGGCTCGGCAATCAGCCCCAGCATTTT. Translated, it gives CASSPEGLGNQPQHF.

This clonotype has a handful of counts. The chain uses TRBV18 and TRBJ2-1; 9 bases map to TRBD1. Per the germline V gene, CDR1 is KGHSH and CDR2 is LQKENI. Trimming cost V 3 bases and J 5 bases; bases outside gene matches: 5. CDR3 length: 15 residues. The CDR3 loop is CASSPRTGENNEQFF. In nucleotides, the CDR3 is TGTGCCAGCTCACCCAGGACAGGGGAAAACAATGAGCAGTTCTTC. Complete variable domain (other parts from reference TRBV18 and TRBJ2-1): NAGVMQNPRHLVRRRGQEARLRCSPMKGHSHVYWYRQLPEEGLKFMVYLQKENIIDESGMPKERFSAEFPKEGPSILRIQQVVRGDSAAYFCASSPRTGENNEQFFGPGTRLTVL.

This clonotype was counted at least ten times. The chain carries TRBV7-3 and TRBJ2-4; 7 nucleotides agree with TRBD1. CDR3 size: 16 residues. V shed 5 bases and J 8 bases; nucleotides not matched to a gene: 15. Germline loops: CDR1 SGHTA, CDR2 FQGTGA. The CDR3 loop reads CASSPIPGQPWHIQYF. CDR3 coding DNA: TGTGCCAGCAGCCCAATTCCGGGACAGCCGTGGCACATTCAGTACTTC.

The chain links TRBV5-6 to TRBJ2-5; D unclear. The CDR3 consists of 15 residues. The V end lost 2 bases, the J end lost 5 bases, and 16 bases lay between the germline ends. Germline CDR1 and CDR2: SGHDT and YYEEEE. The CDR3 reads CASSFFESDGETQYF. The CDR3 DNA sequence: TGTGCCAGCAGCTTCTTTGAGTCGGATGGGGAGACCCAGTACTTC.

This clonotype was counted many times. The chain employs TRBV10-2 and TRBJ2-7; TRBD2 agrees at 9 bases. The V gene's germline CDR1 is WSHSY and CDR2 SAAADI. CDR3 length: 15 amino acids. V dropped 5 bases and J dropped 0; count of bases not matched to a gene: 5. CDR3 DNA sequence: TGCGCCAGCAGTCGAAGCGGGGGGAGCTCCTACGAGCAGTACTTC. Translated, it gives CASSRSGGSSYEQYF.

This sequence joins TRBV3-1 and TRBJ2-3; D perhaps matches TRBD2 (6 bases). V dropped 1 base and J dropped 6 bases, with 14 bases sitting between them. This CDR3 is built from 15 residues. Germline lookup yields CDR1 LGHDT and CDR2 YNNKEL (reference sequence). CDR3 coding DNA: TGTGCCAGCAGCCAAGGCGCAGCGGGCAAGGATACGCAGTATTTT. Translated, it gives CASSQGAAGKDTQYF.

The sample holds a few counts of this clonotype. This rearrangement joins TRBV7-2 to TRBJ2-3; D remains unclear. The CDR3 has 16 residues. Germline CDR1 and CDR2: SGHTA and FQGNSA. The V gene lost 5 bases and the J gene lost 0 bases, with 15 bases spanning the gap. The CDR3 nucleotides are TGTGCCAGCAGCCCATCCCAAGACGCCAGCACAGATACGCAGTATTTT. Its translation is CASSPSQDASTDTQYF.

About this clonotype: A single base separates this from a much larger clone, so it may be a read error. This sequence joins TRBV12-3 or TRBV12-4 and TRBJ1-5; D uncertain. V lost 6 bases, J lost 0 bases, and 12 bases lay in between. CDR3 length equals 15 residues. CDR3 coding DNA: TGTGCCAGCAGCCCCGACGGGCATAGCAATCAGCCCCAGCATTTT. Protein: CASSPDGHSNQPQHF.

V usage is TRBV20-1 and J usage is TRBJ2-7; possibly TRBD1 for D (6 bases). The CDR3 contains 16 residues. CDR1 and CDR2 from the germline V gene are DFQATT and SNEGSKA (reference sequence). The germline V and J ends were trimmed by 0 bases and 2 bases, with 17 bases remaining between them. The CDR3 region is CSARELLRQAPYEQYF. As DNA, the CDR3 is TGCAGTGCTAGAGAGCTCCTGCGACAGGCCCCCTACGAGCAGTACTTC.

This clonotype was recorded a few times. The rearrangement uses TRBV14 and TRBJ1-2, with 7 nucleotides matching TRBD1. V lost 0 bases to trimming and J lost 3 bases; unmatched junction nucleotides: 1. CDR3 length: 14 residues. CDR1 SGHDN and CDR2 FVKESK come from the germline V gene. Here the CDR3 reads CASSQEGGYYGYTF. In DNA, the CDR3 is TGTGCCAGCAGCCAAGAAGGGGGCTACTATGGCTACACCTTC.

This clonotype was detected ten times or more. This rearrangement joins TRBV7-2 to TRBJ2-3, with 9 bases fitting TRBD2. CDR1 is SGHTA, CDR2 FQGNSA, per germline. The CDR3 is 16 residues long. J lost 3 bases, V lost 3 bases, and 7 bases had no gene match. As DNA, the CDR3 is TGTGCCAGCAGCTTCGGCGGGGGGGCATGGACAGATACGCAGTATTTT. The encoded protein is CASSFGGGAWTDTQYF. The variable domain in full, with the rest retrieved from reference TRBV7-2 and TRBJ2-3, is GAGVSQSPSNKVTEKGKDVELRCDPISGHTALYWYRQSLGQGLEFLIYFQGNSAPDKSGLPSDRFSAERTGGSVSTLTIQRTQQEDSAVYLCASSFGGGAWTDTQYFGPGTRLTVL.

The table lists this clonotype with a few counts. V and J are TRBV4-2 and TRBJ2-1; 12 bases fit TRBD2. The germline V gene encodes CDR1 LGHNA and CDR2 YNFKEQ. V was clipped by 0 bases and J by 8 bases; unmatched bases: 8. This CDR3 spans 17 amino acids. As DNA, the CDR3 is TGTGCCAGCAGCCAAGATAAACTAGCGGGAGGAGGCGATGAGCAGTTCTTC. Translating it yields CASSQDKLAGGGDEQFF.